The T cell receptor (beta chain) under discussion was sequenced for a study of blood T cell repertoires in COVID-19 (dated by TCRdb to the early 2020s). At the level of the whole study: Samples from collaborators originated in the United States, Italy and Spain and spanned both the acute and convalescent phases of COVID-19. The prospective study material was composed of cDNA or gDNA derived from T cells, B-cell-depleted T cells, or PBMCs. The dataset comprised deeply sampled blood TCRbeta repertoires from subjects exposed to, actively infected with, or recovered from COVID-19. The repertoires were made available in a free public database intended to serve as a resource for research on the immune response to SARS-CoV-2. The samples were drawn from two sources: the first 160 participants of the ongoing ImmuneRACE study, and 1,000 to 1,500 subjects contributed by 6 global collaborators. Nearly every sample came with metadata listing a de-identified subject ID, COVID-19 status, age in years and sex. HLA class I and class II types, where available, came from metadata supplied by the sample provider rather than from assay-based typing.

TCRbeta CDR3 regions were amplified from genomic DNA by means of the immunoSEQ Assay, a bias-controlled multiplex PCR. Processing in the source paper ran as follows. Nucleated cell counts per sample were estimated from amplification of reference gene primers within the assay. To quantify the absolute abundance of each unique TCRbeta CDR3 rearrangement, sequence reads were collapsed and filtered. Productive Simpson clonality was computed per sample as the square root of Simpson's diversity index over productive rearrangements. Imported from immuneACCESS, the table was reduced by TCRdb to in-frame sequences with V and J called. These copies leave out some clones; in studies compared against another copy, an unresolved V gene accounts for under half, and the cause of the remainder is not known. From that table come the V and J calls and clone size; the DNA was used to work out D and trimming. The table for this sample lists around 68,000 clones; around 90% of them were counted only once. The top ten clones comprise 5% to 7.5% of the sample.

The investigation overall reported the following: The quantity of clinical and demographic metadata differed by source and by participant and was supplied without curation.

CDR1 and CDR2 (LNHNV, YYDKDF) derive from the germline V gene (reference sequence). V ends up 3 bases short and J 13 bases short, with an unmatched junction base count of 11. From the cysteine through the phenylalanine, the CDR3 covers 13 amino acids. Just CDR3 DNA is preserved here, 39 bases in frame from base 1. On this clone itself: Its antigen is currently not known. No base quality values were provided; no much bigger clone lies one nucleotide off.

Each collaborating institution followed its own protocols to collect whole blood in K2EDTA tubes. For TCRbeta analysis, collaborators shipped samples as frozen whole blood, isolated PBMCs, or DNA extracted from either of those sample types. The sample was peripheral blood. The chain uses TRBV15 and TRBJ1-1, with 7 bases aligning to TRBD1. The TCR originated in a woman in her fifties or sixties with acute or convalescent COVID-19. The CDR3 protein: CATSRDITGVGFF. The sequenced DNA is TGTGCCACCAGCAGGGATATTACAGGGGTGGGTTTCTTT. Joined to the reference TRBV15 and TRBJ1-1 proteins, this CDR3 gives the full variable domain: DAMVIQNPRYQVTQFGKPVTLSCSQTLNHNVMYWYQQKSSQAPKLLFHYYDKDFNNEADTPDNFQSRRPNTSFCFLDIRSPGLGDTAMYLCATSRDITGVGFFGQGTRLTVV.